Following are 17 T cell receptor beta chains from one sample sequenced in a study of blood T cell repertoires in COVID-19. The table came from immunoSEQ multiplex PCR; TCRdb's copy has only in-frame clones and leaves some out. The table includes some 180,000 clones, less than 80% detected once. The sample consisted of peripheral blood. The receptors were sampled from a man in his fifties or sixties who had recovered from COVID-19.

V usage is TRBV19 and J usage is TRBJ1-2, with D perhaps TRBD1 (6 bases). V lost 6 bases, J lost 5 bases, and 19 bases lay in between. The V gene's germline CDR1 is LNHDA and CDR2 SQIVND (reference sequence). The CDR3 runs to 15 residues. The CDR3 coding sequence is TGTGCCAGTAGCAAGGGGTATGAAGGGGGATATGGCTACACCTTC. Its translation is CASSKGYEGGYGYTF.

V usage is TRBV9 and J usage is TRBJ1-5, with D perhaps TRBD1 (5 bases). The V gene's germline CDR1 is SGDLS and CDR2 YYNGEE. Trimming removed 4 bases from V and 7 bases from J, with 18 bases in between. The CDR3 loop spans 15 amino acids. CDR3 sequence reads: CASSRLGGEHQPQHF. The CDR3 nucleotides read TGTGCCAGCAGCCGACTTGGGGGGGAGCACCAGCCCCAGCATTTT.

The J gene is TRBJ2-3, the V gene TRBV13, with TRBD2 matching over 8 bases. Germline V gene sequence: CDR1 PRHDT, CDR2 FYEKMQ (reference sequence). This CDR3 contains 15 residues. V trimming: 5 bases; J trimming: 2 bases; junction bases outside the gene matches: 6. The chain's CDR3 is CASSQIAGLTDTQYF. CDR3 DNA: TGTGCCAGCAGCCAAATAGCGGGACTCACAGATACGCAGTATTTT.

The V call is TRBV7-9, the J call TRBJ2-7; TRBD2 matches at 14 bases. The J segment lost 6 bases and the V segment lost 4 bases, leaving 11 bases of the junction unmatched. Per the germline V gene, CDR1 is SEHNR and CDR2 is FQNEAQ (reference sequence). This CDR3 is 17 amino acids long. Here the CDR3 DNA reads TGTGCCAGCAGCTCTCCGACTAGCGGGAGGGCCGGTATCGAGCAGTACTTC. Encoded protein: CASSSPTSGRAGIEQYF.

This sequence joins TRBV7-3 and TRBJ2-6; the match to TRBD1 covers 10 bases. CDR3 size: 18 residues. J lost 0 bases, V lost 5 bases, and 7 bases had no gene match. Germline lookup yields CDR1 SGHTA and CDR2 FQGTGA. The CDR3 here is CASSVTGGLASGANVLTF. The CDR3 DNA reads as TGTGCCAGCAGCGTGACAGGGGGCTTGGCCTCTGGGGCCAACGTCCTGACTTTC.

This clone is medium-sized (0.01 to 0.1%) in the sample. The gene calls are TRBV2 and TRBJ2-7; D is unresolved. V dropped 2 bases and J dropped 3 bases, with 11 bases sitting between them. CDR1 is SNHLY, CDR2 FYNNEI, per germline. The CDR3 is 14 residues long. CDR3 region: CASSESRGGYEQYF. In DNA, the CDR3 is TGTGCCAGCAGTGAAAGTCGTGGCGGCTACGAGCAGTACTTC. The complete variable domain, with remaining parts taken from reference TRBV2 and TRBJ2-7, reads EPEVTQTPSHQVTQMGQEVILRCVPISNHLYFYWYRQILGQKVEFLVSFYNNEISEKSEIFDDQFSVERPDGSNFTLKIRSTKLEDSAMYFCASSESRGGYEQYFGPGTRLTVT.

This clone was seen a single time. The chain employs TRBV19 and TRBJ2-3; 13 positions match TRBD2. Trimming removed 6 bases from V and 6 bases from J; junction bases left unmatched: 9. CDR3 length: 16 residues. CDR1 is LNHDA, CDR2 SQIVND, per germline (reference sequence). Here the CDR3 reads CASSRGLAGRRDTQYF. CDR3 nucleotides: TGTGCCAGTAGCCGGGGACTAGCGGGACGTCGGGATACGCAGTATTTT.

The chain uses TRBV7-6 and TRBJ2-7, with 9 bases identical to TRBD1. The CDR3 extends over 15 amino acids. Germline values: CDR1 SGHVS, CDR2 FNYEAQ. Trimming removed 3 bases from V and 2 bases from J; junction bases left unmatched: 5. The CDR3 here is CASSFGQGWTYEQYF. In DNA, the CDR3 is TGTGCCAGCAGCTTCGGACAGGGGTGGACCTACGAGCAGTACTTC. Combining the CDR3 with reference TRBV7-6 and TRBJ2-7 gives the whole variable domain GAGVSQSPRYKVTKRGQDVALRCDPISGHVSLYWYRQALGQGPEFLTYFNYEAQQDKSGLPNDRFSAERPEGSISTLTIQRTEQRDSAMYRCASSFGQGWTYEQYFGPGTRLTVT.

The rearrangement joins TRBV30 to TRBJ1-2; no definite D call. Deletions cut 0 bases from V and 8 bases from J, with 10 bases between. This CDR3 has 12 residues. Germline assignment: CDR1 GTSNPN and CDR2 SVGIG (reference sequence). The chain's CDR3 is CAWSVKLAGYTF. The CDR3 DNA reads as TGTGCCTGGAGTGTAAAACTTGCGGGCTACACCTTC.

This clone was recorded only once. The J gene is TRBJ2-4, the V gene TRBV7-9; D unclear. CDR3 size: 13 residues. Trimming pared 8 bases from V and 9 bases from J, leaving 17 bases between. Looked up from germline, CDR1 is SEHNR and CDR2 is FQNEAQ (reference sequence). CDR3 coding DNA: TGTGCCAGCGCGACTGGAGAGTTGGGCATTCAGTACTTC. Protein product: CASATGELGIQYF.

The chain uses TRBV2 and TRBJ2-2, with D possibly being TRBD1 (5 bases). Germline CDR1 is SNHLY and CDR2 is FYNNEI. This CDR3 is built from 14 residues. With 4 bases removed from V and 3 bases from J, the gap between germline ends came to 9 bases. The CDR3 DNA follows: TGTGCCAGCAGTGGCTCAGGGTACACCGGGGAGCTGTTTTTT. Translation gives CASSGSGYTGELFF.

This chain joins TRBV5-1 and TRBJ1-1; no firm D call. The germline V gene encodes CDR1 SGHRS and CDR2 YFSETQ. The CDR3 length is 15 residues. V lost 3 bases, J lost 1 base, and 13 bases lay in between. Here the CDR3 reads CASSSVASGNTEAFF. The CDR3 DNA reads as TGCGCCAGCAGCTCCGTCGCCTCGGGGAACACTGAAGCTTTCTTT.

V usage is TRBV7-8 and J usage is TRBJ1-6; D not resolved. The V end was cut by 4 bases, the J end by 2 bases, with 3 bases between. Germline V lookup: CDR1 SGHVS, CDR2 FQNEAQ. This CDR3 spans 13 amino acids. The CDR3 region is CASSSTYNSPLHF. Here the CDR3 DNA reads TGTGCCAGCAGCTCAACCTATAATTCACCCCTCCACTTT.

The rearrangement uses TRBV7-3 and TRBJ2-1; TRBD2 aligns across 14 bases. V was clipped by 0 bases and J by 3 bases; unmatched bases: 4. This CDR3 spans 18 amino acids. From germline, CDR1 is SGHTA and CDR2 FQGTGA. DNA for the CDR3: TGTGCCAGCAGCTTAACCTCCGGGACTAGCGGGGGCTACAATGAGCAGTTCTTC. Amino acids: CASSLTSGTSGGYNEQFF.

This rearrangement joins TRBV6-5 to TRBJ2-2, with D perhaps matching TRBD1 (5 bases). The V end was cut by 6 bases, the J end by 7 bases, with 12 bases between. Germline CDR1 is MNHEY and CDR2 is SVGAGI. The CDR3 runs 13 residues. The CDR3, as DNA: TGTGCCAGCAGCAAGGGGTTTGGCGGGGAGCTGTTTTTT. This translates into CASSKGFGGELFF.

This chain uses TRBV20-1 with TRBJ2-7; D possibly corresponds to TRBD1 (6 bases). The CDR3 runs to 14 residues. Per germline, CDR1 DFQATT and CDR2 SNEGSKA (reference sequence). Trimming removed 3 bases at V and 3 bases at J, with 15 bases between. CDR3 in DNA: TGCAGTGCTAGTTTCCCTGGGACAAACTACGAGCAGTACTTC. This sequence encodes CSASFPGTNYEQYF.

This clone was seen a single time. The chain is built from TRBV28 and TRBJ2-3, with a possible D match to TRBD2 (6 bases). This CDR3 contains 17 residues. Trimming stripped 5 bases from V and 2 bases from J, with 20 bases between. Germline loops: CDR1 MDHEN, CDR2 SYDVKM. The CDR3, as DNA: TGTGCCAGCAGTCCCCCGGGCGGGGCCCGATTCACAGATACGCAGTATTTT. Amino acid sequence: CASSPPGGARFTDTQYF.